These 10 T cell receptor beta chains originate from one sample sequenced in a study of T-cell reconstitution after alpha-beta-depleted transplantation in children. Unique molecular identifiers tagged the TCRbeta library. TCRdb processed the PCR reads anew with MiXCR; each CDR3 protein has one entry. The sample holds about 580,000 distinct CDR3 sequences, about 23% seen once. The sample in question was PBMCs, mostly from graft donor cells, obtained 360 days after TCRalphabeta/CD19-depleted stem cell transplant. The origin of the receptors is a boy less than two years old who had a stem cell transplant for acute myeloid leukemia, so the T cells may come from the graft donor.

CDR3 in DNA: TGTGCCACCGGGACTAGCGATGCCGGGGAGCTGTTTTTT. The encoded protein is CATGTSDAGELFF. V and J are TRBV9 and TRBJ2-2; 10 nucleotides match TRBD2. Germline assignment: CDR1 SGDLS and CDR2 YYNGEE. The CDR3 length is 13 residues. V was pared by 9 bases and J by 6 bases, with 5 bases of the junction left unmatched.

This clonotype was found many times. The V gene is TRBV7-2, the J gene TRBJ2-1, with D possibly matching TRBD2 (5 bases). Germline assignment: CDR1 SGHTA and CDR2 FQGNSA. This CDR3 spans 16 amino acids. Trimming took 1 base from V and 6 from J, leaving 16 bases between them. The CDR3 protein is CASSLELRFRGNEQFF. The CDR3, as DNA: TGTGCCAGCAGCTTAGAGTTGAGGTTTCGGGGCAATGAGCAGTTCTTC.

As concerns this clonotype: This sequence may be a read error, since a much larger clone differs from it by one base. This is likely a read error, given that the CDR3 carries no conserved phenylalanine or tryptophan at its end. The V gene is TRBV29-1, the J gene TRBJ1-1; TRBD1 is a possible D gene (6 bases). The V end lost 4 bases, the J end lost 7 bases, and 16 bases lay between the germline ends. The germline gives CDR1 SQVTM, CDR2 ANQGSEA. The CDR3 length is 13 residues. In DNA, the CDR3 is TGCAGCGTTGCCGTGGGGGGGGGCGGTGAAGCTTTCTCT. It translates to CSVAVGGGGEAFS.

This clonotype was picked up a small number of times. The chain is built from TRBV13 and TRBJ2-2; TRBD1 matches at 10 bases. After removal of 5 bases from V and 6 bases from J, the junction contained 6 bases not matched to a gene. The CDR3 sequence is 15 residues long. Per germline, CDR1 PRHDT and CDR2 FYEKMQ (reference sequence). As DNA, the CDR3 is TGTGCCAGCAGCATCGCCGGGACAGGGGCCGGGGAGCTGTTTTTT. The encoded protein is CASSIAGTGAGELFF.

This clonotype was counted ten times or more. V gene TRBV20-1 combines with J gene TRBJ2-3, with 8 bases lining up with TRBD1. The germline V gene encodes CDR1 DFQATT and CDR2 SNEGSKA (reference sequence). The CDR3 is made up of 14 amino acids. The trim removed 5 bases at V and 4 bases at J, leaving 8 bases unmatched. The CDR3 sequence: CSASDRVGADTQYF. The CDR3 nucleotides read TGCAGTGCTTCGGACAGGGTAGGGGCAGATACGCAGTATTTT.

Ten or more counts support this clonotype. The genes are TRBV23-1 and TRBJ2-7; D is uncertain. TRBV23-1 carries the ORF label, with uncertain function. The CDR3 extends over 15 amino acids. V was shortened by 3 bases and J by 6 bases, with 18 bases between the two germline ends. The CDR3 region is CASSQDQALVREQYF. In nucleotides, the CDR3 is TGCGCCAGCAGTCAGGACCAAGCCCTCGTACGCGAGCAGTACTTC.

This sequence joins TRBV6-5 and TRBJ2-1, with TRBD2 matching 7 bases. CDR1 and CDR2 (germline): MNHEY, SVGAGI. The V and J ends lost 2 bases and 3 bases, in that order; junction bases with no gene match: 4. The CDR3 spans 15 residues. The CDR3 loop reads CASSYPRDYYNEQFF. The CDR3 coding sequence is TGTGCCAGCAGTTACCCGCGGGACTACTACAATGAGCAGTTCTTC.

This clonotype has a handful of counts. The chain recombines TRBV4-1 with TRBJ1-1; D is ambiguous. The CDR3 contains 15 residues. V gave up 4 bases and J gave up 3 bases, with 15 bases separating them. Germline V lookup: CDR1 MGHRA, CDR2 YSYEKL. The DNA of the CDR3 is TGCGCCAGCAGCCTTTCCCGCGTATCAGACACTGAAGCTTTCTTT. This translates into CASSLSRVSDTEAFF.

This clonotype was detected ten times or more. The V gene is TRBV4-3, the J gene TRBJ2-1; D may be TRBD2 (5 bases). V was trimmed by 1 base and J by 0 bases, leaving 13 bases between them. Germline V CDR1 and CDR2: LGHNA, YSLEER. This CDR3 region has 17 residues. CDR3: CASSQAPASSSYNEQFF. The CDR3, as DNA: TGCGCCAGCAGCCAAGCTCCTGCTAGCAGCTCCTACAATGAGCAGTTCTTC.

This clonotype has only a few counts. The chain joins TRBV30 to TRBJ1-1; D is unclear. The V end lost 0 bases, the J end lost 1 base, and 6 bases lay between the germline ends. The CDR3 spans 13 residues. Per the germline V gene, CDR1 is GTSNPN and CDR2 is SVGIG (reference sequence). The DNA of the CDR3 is TGTGCCTGGAGTGTAACTTCGAACACTGAAGCTTTCTTT. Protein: CAWSVTSNTEAFF.